This record concerns one TCR beta chain sequence. Its cognate antigen is unknown. V gave up 5 bases and J gave up 1 base, with 9 bases separating them. From germline, CDR1 is SGHRS and CDR2 YFSETQ. CDR3 size: 13 residues. From the 5' RACE reads, TCRdb called clonotypes with MiXCR, one entry per CDR3 protein. The sample includes about 170,000 distinct CDR3 sequences, approximately 12% of them seen just once. This specimen belongs to a study of T-cell memory formation after mild COVID-19. The study, taken as a whole, reports: Of the contracting clones, CD4+ ones lay mainly in CM and EM, and CD8+ ones in EMRA. Memory from before infection featured some responding clones, which suggests cross-reactive memory joined. Clonal second-wave expansions that peaked on day 37 had unconfirmed SARS-CoV-2 specificity.

The rearrangement uses TRBV5-1 and TRBJ2-5; D is uncertain. The sequence derives from a man between 18 and 29 years old who had mild COVID-19 (a few samples of this study predate the infection). Cell type and time point are not known. The sample taken for sequencing was PBMCs or a T cell subset sorted from them (not recorded which). The CDR3 reads CASREGSQETQYF. The DNA of the CDR3 is TGCGCCAGCAGGGAAGGCAGCCAAGAGACCCAGTACTTC. The full variable domain, with the rest looked up from reference TRBV5-1 and TRBJ2-5, is KAGVTQTPRYLIKTRGQQVTLSCSPISGHRSVSWYQQTPGQGLQFLFEYFSETQRNKGNFPGRFSGRQFSNSRSEMNVSTLELGDSALYLCASREGSQETQYFGPGTRLLVL.